The 22 T cell receptor beta chains in this list originate from one sample, sequenced in a study of spatial heterogeneity in lung cancer (dated by TCRdb to the late 2010s). What the work shows at the level of the full study, not this receptor alone: The number of expanded intratumoral alpha and beta TCRs correlated with the tumor nonsynonymous mutation count.

The meaning of the sample's time point label: sample taken at primary tumor resection. The library relied on 5' RACE. Reads for this sample came from a NextSeq 500. TCRdb handled the public reads itself, with Q25 trimming in fastp and clone calling in MiXCR, and kept productive beta chains. Each CDR3 protein gets just one entry, which takes the most common genes and DNA from the rows behind it. The table for this sample lists fewer than 15,000 distinct CDR3 sequences; around 3.5% of them were counted only once. Of the sample, 6.5% to 9% falls within the top ten clones. Their cognate antigens are unknown. The sample consisted of lung tumor tissue, taken at surgery. These receptors all come from a male donor with early-stage non-small cell lung cancer.

This clonotype was detected many times. J is TRBJ1-5 and V is TRBV20-1; TRBD1 is a possible D gene (5 bases). This CDR3 is 14 amino acids long. Germline V gene lookup returns CDR1 DFQATT and CDR2 SNEGSKA (reference sequence). V was clipped by 3 bases and J by 4 bases, with 13 bases between them. This chain's CDR3 is CSASLPWGNQPQHF. The DNA of the CDR3 is TGCAGTGCTAGCCTCCCGTGGGGGAATCAGCCCCAGCATTTT.

This clonotype was detected many times. V usage is TRBV30 and J usage is TRBJ2-6; TRBD1 agrees at 9 bases. The V segment lost 8 bases and the J segment 0 bases; nucleotides outside the gene matches: 8. Germline V gives CDR1 GTSNPN, CDR2 SVGIG (reference sequence). CDR3 length equals 16 residues. The CDR3 DNA sequence: TGTGCCAGCGGGACAGGGACCCTCTCTGGGGCCAACGTCCTGACTTTC. It codes for CASGTGTLSGANVLTF.

This clonotype appeared many times. This chain links TRBV5-1 with TRBJ2-7; 8 nucleotides match TRBD2. After removal of 0 bases from V and 0 bases from J, the junction contained 2 bases not matched to a gene. This CDR3 has 15 residues. The germline CDR1 and CDR2 sequences are SGHRS and YFSETQ. The CDR3 spells CASSLDTSGSYEQYF. As DNA, the CDR3 is TGCGCCAGCAGCTTGGATACTAGCGGCTCCTACGAGCAGTACTTC.

This clonotype was counted ten times or more. The rearrangement links TRBV6-6 to TRBJ2-5, with no clear D. Trimming stripped 0 bases from V and 1 base from J, with 6 bases between. The CDR3 is made up of 14 amino acids. The germline V gene encodes CDR1 MNHNY and CDR2 SVGAGI (reference sequence). In nucleotides, the CDR3 is TGTGCCAGCAGTTACTCGATGGGCCAAGAGACCCAGTACTTC. It yields the protein CASSYSMGQETQYF.

In its sample, this clonotype ranks as medium-sized. The chain joins TRBV2 to TRBJ2-2; D is perhaps TRBD2 (5 bases). This CDR3 region has 13 residues. The germline V and J ends were trimmed by 5 bases and 5 bases, with 9 bases remaining between them. The germline V gene has CDR1 SNHLY and CDR2 FYNNEI. The CDR3 bases are TGTGCCAGCAGTTTTGGGGAGACCGGGGAGCTGTTTTTT. Translated: CASSFGETGELFF.

This clonotype has a count of ten or more. The chain employs TRBV12-3 or TRBV12-4 and TRBJ2-1; tentatively, D is TRBD1 or TRBD2 (6 bases each). The CDR3 is 19 residues long. Trimming left V 6 bases short and J 5 bases short, with 29 bases between. CDR3 in amino acids: CASRIEPWREQGSDNEQFF. Written as DNA, the CDR3 is TGTGCCAGCAGAATAGAACCCTGGCGGGAACAGGGTTCTGACAATGAGCAGTTCTTC.

This clonotype was seen repeatedly, ten times or more. This sequence joins TRBV5-1 and TRBJ1-3; no reliable D call. CDR1 SGHRS and CDR2 YFSETQ come from the germline V gene. V was shortened by 4 bases and J by 0 bases, with 11 bases between the two germline ends. The CDR3 sequence is 15 residues long. The CDR3 bases are TGCGCCAGCAGCGCGGACGGAGACTCTGGAAACACCATATATTTT. Translated, it gives CASSADGDSGNTIYF.

Comments on this clonotype: A read error may account for a junction end that differs from germline. J is TRBJ1-2 and V is TRBV20-1, with 8 bases lining up with TRBD1. CDR1 is DFQATT and CDR2 is SNEGSKA in the germline V gene (reference sequence). This CDR3 has 14 amino acids. The CDR3 sequence is CSAPRQGLPYGDTF. DNA of the CDR3: TGCAGTGCACCTCGACAGGGGCTTCCCTATGGCGACACCTTC.

This clonotype was seen many times. This chain links TRBV7-9 with TRBJ1-3; no clear D gene. V gave up 3 bases and J gave up 1 base, with 10 bases separating them. CDR3 length: 15 amino acids. The germline V gene encodes CDR1 SEHNR and CDR2 FQNEAQ (reference sequence). The DNA of the CDR3 is TGTGCCAGCAGCTTGCCAGGCGCGTCTGGAAACACCATATATTTT. Protein sequence: CASSLPGASGNTIYF.

There are many counts of this clonotype. V gene TRBV5-1 combines with J gene TRBJ2-1; 8 bases are a match to TRBD2. This CDR3 is built from 15 residues. With 3 bases clipped from V and 5 bases from J, the junction kept 7 bases outside the gene matches. Germline CDR1 reads SGHRS; CDR2 reads YFSETQ. This chain's CDR3 is CASSSRRGGDNEQFF. In DNA, the CDR3 is TGCGCCAGCAGCTCCCGTCGGGGGGGGGACAATGAGCAGTTCTTC. Full variable domain (outside the CDR3, taken from reference TRBV5-1 and TRBJ2-1): KAGVTQTPRYLIKTRGQQVTLSCSPISGHRSVSWYQQTPGQGLQFLFEYFSETQRNKGNFPGRFSGRQFSNSRSEMNVSTLELGDSALYLCASSSRRGGDNEQFFGPGTRLTVL.

By its share, this clonotype is medium-sized. V is TRBV6-2 or TRBV6-3 and J is TRBJ2-3; TRBD1 or TRBD2 may be the D gene (6 bases each). V gave up 9 bases and J gave up 0 bases, with 16 bases separating them. Germline loops: CDR1 MNHEY, CDR2 SVGEGT. The CDR3 covers 15 residues. CDR3 region: CASQIGGLSTDTQYF. CDR3 DNA sequence: TGTGCCAGTCAAATAGGGGGACTTAGCACAGATACGCAGTATTTT.

This clonotype was counted ten times or more. This chain connects TRBV11-2 to TRBJ2-4, with D possibly matching TRBD2 (5 bases). Deletions cut 5 bases from V and 5 bases from J, with 13 bases between. Germline values: CDR1 SGHAT, CDR2 FQNNGV. The length of the CDR3 is 14 residues. CDR3 amino acids: CASSPDSGQNIQYF. CDR3 DNA: TGTGCCAGCAGCCCGGACTCGGGCCAAAACATTCAGTACTTC. The variable domain in full, with the rest retrieved from reference TRBV11-2 and TRBJ2-4, is EAGVAQSPRYKIIEKRQSVAFWCNPISGHATLYWYQQILGQGPKLLIQFQNNGVVDDSQLPKDRFSAERLKGVDSTLKIQPAKLEDSAVYLCASSPDSGQNIQYFGAGTRLSVL.

This clonotype was observed at least ten times. The junction does not match germline at one end; this may be a read error. The chain recombines TRBV7-2 with TRBJ1-5; TRBD1 matches at 7 bases. CDR3 length: 14 residues. The germline V gene encodes CDR1 SGHTA and CDR2 FQGNSA. CDR3 protein: CASSLLGGNQPQHF. The CDR3 bases are TGTGCCAGCAGCTTATTAGGGGGCAACCAGCCCCAGCATTTT.

This clonotype occurred many times. The chain joins TRBV30 to TRBJ2-2; D remains ambiguous. V lost 2 bases and J 4 bases, leaving 11 bases between the germline ends. The germline CDR1 and CDR2 sequences are GTSNPN and SVGIG (reference sequence). The CDR3 extends over 14 amino acids. For the CDR3, the DNA is TGTGCCTGGAGTCTAGGGATGGGCACCGGGGAGCTGTTTTTT. This sequence encodes CAWSLGMGTGELFF.

This chain joins TRBV2 and TRBJ2-7; D may be TRBD2 (6 bases). The CDR3 loop spans 11 amino acids. The germline CDR1 and CDR2 sequences are SNHLY and FYNNEI. V was shortened by 6 bases and J by 4 bases, with 7 bases between the two germline ends. CDR3 sequence: CASRRGYEQYF. The CDR3 DNA follows: TGTGCCAGCAGACGGGGGTACGAGCAGTACTTC.

With respect to this clonotype: This may come from a read error, since a much larger clone is one base off. CDR3 DNA: TGCAGTGCTAGGCAGGAGGGGGGCAGGGAGAGAGGCTACACCTTC. Encoded protein: CSARQEGGRERGYTF. The V gene is TRBV20-1, the J gene TRBJ1-2; a weak D match, TRBD1 (6 bases). Trimming removed 3 bases from V and 8 bases from J, with 22 bases in between. Germline CDR1 reads DFQATT; CDR2 reads SNEGSKA (reference sequence). This CDR3 region has 15 residues.

This clonotype has at least ten counts. The rearrangement joins TRBV29-1 to TRBJ2-1, with 10 bases that match TRBD2. Germline lookup yields CDR1 SQVTM and CDR2 ANQGSEA. Trimming at V came to 7 bases and at J to 2 bases, leaving 8 bases not matched to a gene. This CDR3 region has 15 residues. Written as DNA, the CDR3 is TGCAGCGCCTACCTAGCGGGGGTTCCCTACAATGAGCAGTTCTTC. Its protein product is CSAYLAGVPYNEQFF.

There are many counts of this clonotype. V and J are TRBV5-6 and TRBJ1-6, with 8 nucleotides matching TRBD1. After removal of 4 bases from V and 9 bases from J, the junction contained 3 bases not matched to a gene. CDR3 length equals 13 residues. Per germline, CDR1 SGHDT and CDR2 YYEEEE. CDR3 DNA sequence: TGTGCCAGCAGCCGACAGGGGTTTTCACCCCTCCACTTT. Residues: CASSRQGFSPLHF.

This clonotype was counted at least ten times. The rearrangement joins TRBV30 to TRBJ2-1; 10 positions match TRBD2. CDR1 is GTSNPN, CDR2 SVGIG, per germline (reference sequence). V lost 3 bases, J lost 10 bases, and 9 bases stayed unmatched. This CDR3 is built from 14 residues. CDR3 amino acids: CAWRVPGLAPEQFF. The CDR3 DNA reads as TGTGCCTGGAGAGTTCCGGGACTAGCGCCCGAGCAGTTCTTC. Full variable domain (remainder filled in from reference TRBV30 and TRBJ2-1): SQTIHQWPATLVQPVGSPLSLECTVEGTSNPNLYWYRQAAGRGLQLLFYSVGIGQISSEVPQNLSASRPQDRQFILSSKKLLLSDSGFYLCAWRVPGLAPEQFFGPGTRLTVL.

This clonotype was picked up many times. This chain connects TRBV12-3 or TRBV12-4 to TRBJ2-3, with 12 bases matching TRBD2. The V segment lost 6 bases and the J segment 5 bases; nucleotides outside the gene matches: 6. CDR3 length equals 15 residues. This CDR3 is CASSPLAGGEDTQYF. CDR3 sequence (DNA): TGTGCCAGCAGCCCCCTAGCGGGGGGGGAAGATACGCAGTATTTT.

The table lists this clonotype with many counts. The V gene is TRBV4-3, the J gene TRBJ1-1, with 8 nucleotides matching TRBD1. This CDR3 region has 16 residues. The germline CDR1 and CDR2 sequences are LGHNA and YSLEER. The J segment lost 2 bases and the V segment lost 1 base, leaving 6 bases of the junction unmatched. The CDR3 coding sequence is TGCGCCAGCAGCCAAGGGACAGGGCTGCCCAACACTGAAGCTTTCTTT. Translating gives CASSQGTGLPNTEAFF.

This clonotype was recorded at least ten times. This chain links TRBV4-1 with TRBJ1-4; perhaps TRBD1 as D (5 bases). Germline V gene sequence: CDR1 MGHRA, CDR2 YSYEKL. The CDR3 is made up of 16 amino acids. V lost 3 bases and J lost 8, with 19 bases in between. In DNA, the CDR3 is TGCGCCAGCAGCCAGCCTACAGGAACCTGTGGGGAAAAACTGTTTTTT. The encoded protein is CASSQPTGTCGEKLFF.